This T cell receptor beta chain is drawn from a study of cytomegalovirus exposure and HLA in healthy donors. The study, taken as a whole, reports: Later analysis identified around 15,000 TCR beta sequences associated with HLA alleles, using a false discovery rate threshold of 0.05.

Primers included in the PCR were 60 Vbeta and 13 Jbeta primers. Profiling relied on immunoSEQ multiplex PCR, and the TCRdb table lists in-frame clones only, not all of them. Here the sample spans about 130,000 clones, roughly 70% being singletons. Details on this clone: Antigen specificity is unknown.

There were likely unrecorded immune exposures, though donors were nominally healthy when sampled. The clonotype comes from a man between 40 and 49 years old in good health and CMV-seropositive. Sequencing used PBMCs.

In DNA, the CDR3 is TGTGCCAGCTCACCAAATGCAGATACCAATGAAGCTTTCTTT. Protein product: CASSPNADTNEAFF. This chain links TRBV18 with TRBJ1-1; D ambiguous. The V gene lost 2 bases and the J gene lost 7 bases, with 14 bases spanning the gap. Germline CDR1 KGHSH, CDR2 LQKENI. CDR3 length: 14 amino acids.